Listed below are T cell receptor beta chains from one sample, sequenced in a study of shared clonotypes between healthy human individuals. Some clones are missing from TCRdb's copy, which holds only in-frame ones; the method was immunoSEQ multiplex PCR. The table has 450,000 to 500,000 clones, about 85% seen once. The sequenced sample was PBMCs. Receptor source: a woman aged 40 to 49 in good health. Some clones in this sample may be carry-over from other donors' samples. Both conserved end residues are part of each CDR3. D genes are given only for firm matches.

d_gene	v_gene	CDR3aa
.	TRBV4-3	CASSQVGGYEQYF
.	TRBV5-1	CASSSNGPSTGELFF
.	TRBV28	CASTPMRGEAFF
.	TRBV19	CASSRGTTTDTQYF
TRBD1	TRBV5-1	CASSSPGQGGHEQYF
.	TRBV6-6	CASNAGSSGNTIYF
TRBD1	TRBV7-8	CASSYDRGPNYGYTF
TRBD2	TRBV6-5	CAVTSGRAYEQYF
TRBD1	TRBV28	CASNSPGQGLPSPNQPQHF
.	TRBV28	CASSLIDRNEQFF
TRBD2	TRBV30	CAWSVLGLAGVAYEQYF
TRBD1	TRBV28	CASRGQGALHYEQYF
.	TRBV6-1	CASNRGGGYGYTF
.	TRBV10-3	CAISGTVPTDTQYF
.	TRBV18	CASSPGSGQPQHF
.	TRBV30	CAWSEGLSNQPQHF
TRBD2	TRBV6-4	CASSEGLAEPNEQFF
.	TRBV7-3	CASSVTGSYNEQFF
TRBD1	TRBV5-1	CASSLVQGVEAFF
.	TRBV5-1	CASSLAGPSTDTQYF
TRBD1	TRBV18	CASSSTGTGITYEQYF
TRBD1	TRBV15	CATSRQTGGEQYF
.	TRBV5-1	CASSLSESRGGGTQYF
.	TRBV28	CASSSSSLVYEPQYF
TRBD1	TRBV25-1	CASSDGQGIQETQYF
.	TRBV14	CASSHLWSGYTDTQYF
TRBD1	TRBV19	CASSRTGRSGNTIYF
.	TRBV5-1	CASSSQKTGNTEAFF
TRBD2	TRBV11-2	CASSLGALLAGRGSYEQYF
.	TRBV7-8	CASSLDFSDYGYTF
.	TRBV5-1	CASSPGDAKNIQYF
.	TRBV27	CASSLRPSNQPQHF
.	TRBV11-2	CASSPYRVGAKNIQYF
.	TRBV5-4	CASSYAGDTYGYTF
.	TRBV28	CASSGTLSGANVLTF
.	TRBV11-2	CASSNDRSNIQYF
.	TRBV7-2	CASSPYLASYEQYF
TRBD2	TRBV5-1	CASSSTSGIRNEQFF
.	TRBV2	CASSEVGGPYNEQFF
.	TRBV11-2	CASSQSSTSYEQYF
.	TRBV21-1	CASSKTSGRSTYEQYF
TRBD2	TRBV7-9	CTDRTSAYEQYF
TRBD1	TRBV5-1	CASSLTGLFEQYF
.	TRBV30	CAWAPATYGYTF
TRBD1	TRBV18	CASSPGQGNTDTQYF